This T cell receptor (beta chain) was recovered during a study of cytomegalovirus exposure and HLA in healthy donors. Turning to this clone: Its target is not known.

Study-wide points: A later analysis, which compared TCR beta chains of equal frequency, found the HLA-associated ones more clonally expanded. As a later analysis showed, a missense DCLRE1C variant was linked to trimming of TCR beta V- and J-genes. The study reported that TCR beta sequences accurately predicted HLA-A and HLA-B alleles in most subjects.

In the PCR, 60 Vbeta and 13 Jbeta primers were used. Clones were sequenced by immunoSEQ multiplex PCR, and TCRdb holds only the in-frame ones, with some missing. The profile shows about 130,000 clones, about 81% of them singletons. This CDR3 region has 12 residues. The V end was cut by 8 bases, the J end by 4 bases, with 11 bases between. Looked up from germline, CDR1 is SGHAT and CDR2 is FQNNGV. The chain couples TRBV11-2 to TRBJ1-1; TRBD1 is a possible D gene (6 bases). This TCR derives from a woman aged 30 to 39 in good health and CMV-seronegative. Sequenced: PBMCs. CDR3 in amino acids: CASDRTGTEAFF. The CDR3 nucleotides read TGTGCCAGCGACAGGACCGGCACTGAAGCTTTCTTT.